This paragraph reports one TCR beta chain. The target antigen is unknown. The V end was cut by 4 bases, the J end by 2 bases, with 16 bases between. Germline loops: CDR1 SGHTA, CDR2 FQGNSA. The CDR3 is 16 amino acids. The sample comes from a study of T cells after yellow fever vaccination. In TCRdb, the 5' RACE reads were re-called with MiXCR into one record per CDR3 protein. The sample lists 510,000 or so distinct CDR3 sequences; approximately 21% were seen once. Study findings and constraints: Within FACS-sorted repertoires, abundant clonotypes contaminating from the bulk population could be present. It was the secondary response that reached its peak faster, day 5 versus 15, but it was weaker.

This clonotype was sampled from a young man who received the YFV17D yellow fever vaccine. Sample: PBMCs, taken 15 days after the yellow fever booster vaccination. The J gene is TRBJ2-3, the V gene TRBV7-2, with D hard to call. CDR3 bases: TGTGCCAGCAGCTCCGGACCCGCGACTTCCACAGATACGCAGTATTTT. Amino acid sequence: CASSSGPATSTDTQYF.